This T cell receptor (beta chain) was identified during a study of T cell changes during pregnancy in multiple sclerosis. Assay: immunoSEQ multiplex PCR; the TCRdb copy retains only in-frame clones and omits some. Of some 110,000 clones listed, just under 95% are singletons. The germline V and J ends were trimmed by 3 bases and 2 bases, with 5 bases remaining between them. In germline, CDR1 is MRHNA, CDR2 SNTAGT. This CDR3 comprises 13 residues. This receptor was taken from a female donor with multiple sclerosis, enrolled in a pregnancy study. This rearrangement joins TRBV6-4 to TRBJ1-3; D uncertain. Material: peripheral blood, obtained after pregnancy. CDR3: CASSETAGNTIYF. CDR3 nucleotide sequence: TGTGCCAGCAGTGAAACAGCTGGAAACACCATATATTTT.